Following are 15 T cell receptor beta chains from one sample sequenced in a study of blood T cells in healthy people across ages. A J-beta primer mix and a sample-barcoded 5' primer were used in a second PCR of roughly 6 to 12 cycles. TCRdb itself ran the 5' RACE reads through MiXCR, one entry per CDR3 protein. In the table there are about 510,000 distinct CDR3 sequences, about 27% of which are singletons. This same sample was also taken into another study, of T cells of mothers and their children.

Input material: blood. The receptors were sampled from a boy aged 2 to 10 in good health.

This clonotype was seen a handful of times. The V call is TRBV5-1, the J call TRBJ1-5; possible D gene TRBD1, 5 bases. Germline lookup yields CDR1 SGHRS and CDR2 YFSETQ. CDR3 length: 14 residues. V lost 1 base, J lost 5 bases, and 10 bases lay in between. The CDR3 region has the DNA TGCGCCAGCAGCTTGACAGGTATTGATCAGCCCCAGCATTTT. Translating gives CASSLTGIDQPQHF.

The chain employs TRBV3-1 and TRBJ1-2; 10 nucleotides match TRBD1. Trimming at V came to 5 bases and at J to 5 bases, leaving 5 bases not matched to a gene. This CDR3 comprises 14 residues. Germline V gene sequence: CDR1 LGHDT, CDR2 YNNKEL (reference sequence). CDR3 in DNA: TGTGCCAGCAGCGCGGACAGGGGGTCGTATGGCTACACCTTC. Its protein product is CASSADRGSYGYTF.

This clonotype was recorded a few times. The J gene is TRBJ2-1, the V gene TRBV20-1, with 11 bases fitting TRBD2. The J call may be in error: the DNA end matches TRBJ2-7 better. The CDR3 totals 12 residues. Per germline, CDR1 DFQATT and CDR2 SNEGSKA (reference sequence). DNA for the CDR3: TGCAGTGCTGGGACTAGCGGCTACGAGCAGTACTTC. Translating it yields CSAGTSGYEQYF.

V is TRBV11-2 and J is TRBJ2-7; 7 nucleotides align to TRBD2. Trimming cost V 0 bases and J 3 bases; bases outside gene matches: 2. Germline V lookup: CDR1 SGHAT, CDR2 FQNNGV. CDR3 length: 14 amino acids. DNA of the CDR3: TGTGCCAGCAGCTTAGACCCTAGCGGCTACGAGCAGTACTTC. This gives the protein CASSLDPSGYEQYF.

The rearrangement uses TRBV7-2 and TRBJ2-7, with D unresolved. The CDR3 is made up of 15 amino acids. V was trimmed by 5 bases and J by 3 bases, leaving 17 bases between them. Per germline, CDR1 SGHTA and CDR2 FQGNSA. This CDR3 reads CASSPDGGGFYEQYF. CDR3 DNA: TGTGCCAGCAGCCCAGACGGTGGCGGATTCTACGAGCAGTACTTC.

V usage is TRBV6-5 and J usage is TRBJ1-2; the match to TRBD1 covers 9 bases. The germline CDR1 and CDR2 sequences are MNHEY and SVGAGI. The CDR3 runs 13 residues. Trimming at V came to 5 bases and at J to 4 bases, leaving 2 bases not matched to a gene. The DNA for the CDR3 is TGTGCCAGCAGTGGACAGGGGATCTATGGCTACACCTTC. It is translated as CASSGQGIYGYTF.

The V call is TRBV6-2 or TRBV6-3, the J call TRBJ2-7, with D hard to call. CDR1 is MNHEY, CDR2 SVGEGT, per germline. V was trimmed by 6 bases and J by 3 bases, leaving 9 bases between them. This CDR3 region has 12 residues. DNA for the CDR3: TGTGCCAGCAGAGCGACGTACTACGAGCAGTACTTC. It codes for CASRATYYEQYF.

This clonotype has a count of ten or more. V usage is TRBV20-1 and J usage is TRBJ2-4; 8 nucleotides line up with TRBD2. The CDR3 extends over 13 amino acids. The germline V gene has CDR1 DFQATT and CDR2 SNEGSKA (reference sequence). V shed 6 bases, J shed 3 bases, and the junction held 4 bases outside the gene matches. This CDR3 reads CSAGRGGKNIQYF. CDR3 bases: TGCAGTGCCGGGAGGGGAGGCAAAAACATTCAGTACTTC.

This clonotype came up a few times. The chain carries TRBV12-3 or TRBV12-4 and TRBJ2-5; 16 bases map to TRBD2. V was clipped by 3 bases and J by 7 bases; unmatched bases: 14. CDR3 size: 19 residues. DNA of the CDR3: TGTGCCAGCAGTTTGGGGGGACTAGCGGGAGGGCCAGATGTCGGGACCCAGTACTTC. Its protein is CASSLGGLAGGPDVGTQYF.

This clonotype was seen a handful of times. V gene TRBV6-5 combines with J gene TRBJ2-5; D is unclear. Trimming took 2 bases from V and 2 from J, leaving 6 bases between them. The CDR3 spans 13 residues. CDR1 is MNHEY and CDR2 is SVGAGI in the germline V gene. The DNA for the CDR3 is TGTGCCAGCAGTTACCCGGATCAAGAGACCCAGTACTTC. Amino acid sequence: CASSYPDQETQYF.

The rearrangement links TRBV30 to TRBJ1-1; possible D gene TRBD1, 5 bases. This CDR3 is built from 12 residues. V lost 5 bases and J lost 8, with 15 bases in between. The germline gives CDR1 GTSNPN, CDR2 SVGIG (reference sequence). CDR3 sequence: CAWGRTNREAFF. The CDR3 DNA is TGTGCCTGGGGACGAACGAACAGGGAAGCTTTCTTT.

This clonotype was observed a few times. The chain is built from TRBV12-3 or TRBV12-4 and TRBJ2-5; 7 bases fit TRBD1. The J segment lost 3 bases and the V segment lost 7 bases, leaving 11 bases of the junction unmatched. The CDR3 runs 15 residues. The CDR3 reads CASTTRSDREETQYF. For the CDR3, the DNA is TGTGCCAGCACCACAAGGAGCGACAGGGAAGAGACCCAGTACTTC.

This chain links TRBV3-1 with TRBJ1-2; TRBD1 agrees at 9 bases. Germline lookup yields CDR1 LGHDT and CDR2 YNNKEL (reference sequence). J lost 6 bases, V lost 4 bases, and 3 bases had no gene match. This CDR3 comprises 13 residues. CDR3 sequence (DNA): TGTGCCAGCAGCCGACAGGGGGTACATGGCTACACCTTC. Residues: CASSRQGVHGYTF.

The chain has TRBV5-1 and TRBJ2-1; tentative D call: TRBD1 (5 bases). The CDR3 totals 15 residues. CDR1 is SGHRS and CDR2 is YFSETQ in the germline V gene. Trimming removed 3 bases from V and 8 bases from J, with 18 bases in between. CDR3 DNA: TGCGCCAGCAGCTCCCGACACCCCTCCAGGGATGAGCAGTTCTTC. Translating gives CASSSRHPSRDEQFF.

This clonotype was seen only a few times. This chain links TRBV7-9 with TRBJ2-5; D may be TRBD2 (5 bases). The DNA end favors TRBJ2-7, so the J call may be wrong. The CDR3 runs 15 residues. Per the germline V gene, CDR1 is SEHNR and CDR2 is FQNEAQ (reference sequence). The DNA of the CDR3 is TGTGCCAGCAGCGGTCCGGGGATGGGATCCTACGAGCAGTACTTC. Protein: CASSGPGMGSYEQYF.